These 24 T cell receptor beta chains share one sample of origin, sequenced in a study of OX40 agonist ivuxolimab in advanced cancers. Generated by immunoSEQ multiplex PCR, the TCRdb table keeps only in-frame clones and is missing some. The sample yields some 76,000 clones, approximately 86% seen once. The sample was CD4+ or CD8+ T cells sorted from blood, taken in a trial of the OX40 agonist ivuxolimab. These receptors were obtained from an adult with an advanced solid tumor such as melanoma, head and neck, liver or kidney cancer.

V gene TRBV6-5 combines with J gene TRBJ1-4, with 8 bases that match TRBD1. The CDR3 length is 14 residues. V lost 6 bases and J lost 7; bases outside the gene matches: 7. From germline, CDR1 is MNHEY and CDR2 SVGAGI. The CDR3 DNA reads as TGTGCCAGCAGGAAGACAGGGGCAATTGAAAAACTGTTTTTT. Translating gives CASRKTGAIEKLFF.

The genes are TRBV27 and TRBJ1-2; a weak D match, TRBD1 (5 bases). Trimming pared 2 bases from V and 4 bases from J, leaving 17 bases between. This CDR3 contains 16 residues. The germline CDR1 and CDR2 sequences are MNHEY and SMNVEV (reference sequence). The CDR3 region has the DNA TGTGCCAGCAGTTTAAAGGGGACCCAGACCCGCTATGGCTACACCTTC. It translates to CASSLKGTQTRYGYTF.

The chain is built from TRBV6-6 and TRBJ1-5; 8 bases agree with TRBD1. The CDR3 totals 14 residues. Germline V gene lookup returns CDR1 MNHNY and CDR2 SVGAGI (reference sequence). The ends lost 4 bases at V and 4 bases at J; junction bases unmatched: 3. The CDR3: CASSLQGENQPQHF. CDR3 nucleotides: TGTGCCAGCAGTTTACAGGGGGAAAATCAGCCCCAGCATTTT.

The rearrangement uses TRBV5-8 and TRBJ2-5; no definite D call. The V and J ends lost 4 bases and 5 bases respectively, with 15 bases between them. There are 14 residues in the CDR3. Per the germline V gene, CDR1 is SGHTS and CDR2 is YDEGEE. The CDR3 sequence is CASSGFGLEETQYF. The CDR3 DNA follows: TGTGCCAGCAGCGGCTTTGGGCTAGAGGAGACCCAGTACTTC. Using reference TRBV5-8 and TRBJ2-5 for the parts outside the CDR3, the full variable domain is EAGVTQSPTHLIKTRGQQATLRCSPISGHTSVYWYQQALGLGLQFLLWYDEGEERNRGNFPPRFSGRQFPNYSSELNVNALELEDSALYLCASSGFGLEETQYFGPGTRLLVL.

This clone was counted a few times. CDR3 amino acids: CASSEMVYGYTF. DNA of the CDR3: TGTGCCAGCAGTGAAATGGTATATGGCTACACCTTC. The rearrangement joins TRBV2 to TRBJ1-2; D remains ambiguous. The length of the CDR3 is 12 residues. The V and J ends lost 2 bases and 5 bases respectively, with 6 bases between them. Germline lookup yields CDR1 SNHLY and CDR2 FYNNEI.

This rearrangement joins TRBV5-1 to TRBJ2-7; TRBD2 aligns across 11 bases. This CDR3 spans 14 amino acids. Trimming removed 2 bases from V and 5 bases from J; junction bases left unmatched: 3. CDR1 SGHRS and CDR2 YFSETQ come from the germline V gene. The CDR3 bases are TGCGCCAGCAGCTTCGGGACTAGCGGCCACGAGCAGTACTTC. Residues: CASSFGTSGHEQYF. The full variable domain, completed using reference TRBV5-1 and TRBJ2-7, is KAGVTQTPRYLIKTRGQQVTLSCSPISGHRSVSWYQQTPGQGLQFLFEYFSETQRNKGNFPGRFSGRQFSNSRSEMNVSTLELGDSALYLCASSFGTSGHEQYFGPGTRLTVT.

The chain carries TRBV19 and TRBJ2-7; no clear D. The CDR3 extends over 13 amino acids. The V end lost 0 bases, the J end lost 6 bases, and 9 bases lay between the germline ends. In germline, CDR1 is LNHDA, CDR2 SQIVND (reference sequence). The CDR3 nucleotides are TGTGCCAGTAGTATAGATCGATCTTCCGAGCAGTACTTC. Translating it yields CASSIDRSSEQYF.

DNA for the CDR3: TGTGCCAGCAGCGATCTGGTAGACTATGGCTACACCTTC. Its translation: CASSDLVDYGYTF. This chain joins TRBV7-9 and TRBJ1-2; D is ambiguous. The V end was cut by 5 bases, the J end by 3 bases, with 10 bases between. The germline CDR1 and CDR2 sequences are SEHNR and FQNEAQ (reference sequence). The CDR3 is made up of 13 amino acids.

This clone has a handful of counts. The chain uses TRBV6-1 and TRBJ1-5; no clear D. This CDR3 region has 13 residues. CDR1 is MNHNS, CDR2 SASEGT, per germline. The V end lost 7 bases, the J end lost 6 bases, and 13 bases lay between the germline ends. CDR3 residues: CASKRGITQPQHF. CDR3 in DNA: TGTGCCAGCAAAAGAGGGATTACTCAGCCCCAGCATTTT.

The rearrangement links TRBV7-3 to TRBJ2-2, with D hard to call. The ends were cut back, 0 bases at V and 9 bases at J, with 11 bases in the middle. This CDR3 spans 14 amino acids. Germline-derived CDR1 and CDR2 are SGHTA and FQGTGA. The CDR3 DNA sequence: TGTGCCAGCAGCTTAACGTATAGTGGCCGGGAGCTGTTTTTT. It is translated as CASSLTYSGRELFF.

V usage is TRBV2 and J usage is TRBJ2-3, with 12 bases aligning to TRBD2. CDR3 length: 20 residues. J lost 4 bases, V lost 6 bases, and 20 bases had no gene match. From germline, CDR1 is SNHLY and CDR2 FYNNEI. CDR3 coding DNA: TGTGCCAGCAGACCGGTCTATAGACTAGCGGGAGCGGCGGGCGCAGATACGCAGTATTTT. It specifies CASRPVYRLAGAAGADTQYF.

This chain uses TRBV14 with TRBJ2-3, with unresolved D. This CDR3 is 13 amino acids long. Germline V lookup: CDR1 SGHDN, CDR2 FVKESK. V was shortened by 3 bases and J by 3 bases, with 7 bases between the two germline ends. CDR3 amino acids: CASSQATTDTQYF. The CDR3 nucleotides read TGTGCCAGCAGCCAGGCTACAACAGATACGCAGTATTTT.

This clone was recorded a few times. This chain links TRBV5-6 with TRBJ2-6, with D perhaps assigned TRBD1 or TRBD2 (6 bases each). With 5 bases removed from V and 2 bases from J, the gap between germline ends came to 11 bases. In germline, CDR1 is SGHDT, CDR2 YYEEEE. The CDR3 sequence is 15 residues long. The CDR3 spells CASRIRGAGANVLTF. CDR3 bases: TGTGCCAGCAGGATAAGGGGGGCTGGGGCCAACGTCCTGACTTTC.

The chain employs TRBV19 and TRBJ1-2; a possible D gene is TRBD1 (6 bases). Trimming stripped 4 bases from V and 0 bases from J, with 12 bases between. Germline CDR1 and CDR2: LNHDA and SQIVND (reference sequence). The CDR3 is 15 residues long. The CDR3 coding sequence is TGTGCCAGTAGTACACAGGGTCCAACTAACTATGGCTACACCTTC. Translating gives CASSTQGPTNYGYTF. Looking up the rest from reference TRBV19 and TRBJ1-2 gives the full variable domain: DGGITQSPKYLFRKEGQNVTLSCEQNLNHDAMYWYRQDPGQGLRLIYYSQIVNDFQKGDIAEGYSVSREKKESFPLTVTSAQKNPTAFYLCASSTQGPTNYGYTFGSGTRLTVV.

This rearrangement joins TRBV28 to TRBJ2-5; 7 bases are shared with TRBD2. The CDR3 is 16 residues long. Germline values: CDR1 MDHEN, CDR2 SYDVKM. J lost 2 bases, V lost 5 bases, and 11 bases had no gene match. CDR3 residues: CASSKYKGTTQETQYF. CDR3 nucleotide sequence: TGTGCCAGCAGTAAATATAAAGGGACTACGCAAGAGACCCAGTACTTC.

V gene TRBV9 combines with J gene TRBJ2-1, with D maybe TRBD1 (5 bases). Germline assignment: CDR1 SGDLS and CDR2 YYNGEE. The length of the CDR3 is 15 residues. V was pared by 3 bases and J by 2 bases, with 12 bases between. CDR3 nucleotide sequence: TGTGCCAGCAGCGCAGTGGTGGGGCCCTACAATGAGCAGTTCTTC. Translating it yields CASSAVVGPYNEQFF.

This chain connects TRBV27 to TRBJ2-7; D is perhaps TRBD2 (5 bases). Germline V gives CDR1 MNHEY, CDR2 SMNVEV (reference sequence). The CDR3 is 13 residues long. Trimming took 8 bases from V and 2 from J, leaving 13 bases between them. This CDR3 is CASSGRGTYEQYF. Here the CDR3 DNA reads TGTGCCAGCTCAGGCCGGGGAACCTACGAGCAGTACTTC.

This chain joins TRBV28 and TRBJ1-1; D possibly corresponds to TRBD1 (5 bases). The V gene's germline CDR1 is MDHEN and CDR2 SYDVKM. The CDR3 is made up of 14 amino acids. Trimming pared 5 bases from V and 5 bases from J, leaving 15 bases between. CDR3 DNA: TGTGCCAGCAGTCGAAGACAGACGCGGACTGAAGCTTTCTTT. It encodes CASSRRQTRTEAFF. Looking up the rest from reference TRBV28 and TRBJ1-1 gives the full variable domain: DVKVTQSSRYLVKRTGEKVFLECVQDMDHENMFWYRQDPGLGLRLIYFSYDVKMKEKGDIPEGYSVSREKKERFSLILESASTNQTSMYLCASSRRQTRTEAFFGQGTRLTVV.

This chain joins TRBV11-2 and TRBJ2-1; 10 bases map to TRBD2. Germline lookup yields CDR1 SGHAT and CDR2 FQNNGV. The trim removed 5 bases at V and 0 bases at J, leaving 13 bases unmatched. CDR3 length: 19 amino acids. The CDR3 reads CASSPGTSAQMSSYNEQFF. The CDR3, as DNA: TGTGCCAGCAGCCCGGGGACTAGCGCTCAGATGAGCTCCTACAATGAGCAGTTCTTC. The variable domain in full, with the rest retrieved from reference TRBV11-2 and TRBJ2-1, is EAGVAQSPRYKIIEKRQSVAFWCNPISGHATLYWYQQILGQGPKLLIQFQNNGVVDDSQLPKDRFSAERLKGVDSTLKIQPAKLEDSAVYLCASSPGTSAQMSSYNEQFFGPGTRLTVL.

The sample holds one count of this clone. The chain employs TRBV5-1 and TRBJ1-2, with TRBD1 identical over 8 bases. CDR1 is SGHRS, CDR2 YFSETQ, per germline. Losses at the gene ends were 5 bases for V and 8 bases for J; bases not matched to a gene: 14. This CDR3 is built from 15 residues. CDR3 region: CASRSQDRERWGYTF. CDR3 DNA: TGCGCCAGCAGATCCCAGGACAGGGAAAGATGGGGCTACACCTTC.

This sequence joins TRBV19 and TRBJ2-7; 7 bases line up with TRBD1. This CDR3 comprises 14 residues. The germline V gene has CDR1 LNHDA and CDR2 SQIVND (reference sequence). J lost 0 bases, V lost 6 bases, and 5 bases had no gene match. The CDR3 region is CASREGGLSYEQYF. For the CDR3, the DNA is TGTGCCAGTAGGGAAGGGGGCCTCTCCTACGAGCAGTACTTC.

The chain couples TRBV28 to TRBJ2-7; D remains ambiguous. V was pared by 3 bases and J by 10 bases, with 10 bases between. Germline-derived CDR1 and CDR2 are MDHEN and SYDVKM. The CDR3 is 11 amino acids. CDR3 amino acids: CASSFTVNQYF. DNA of the CDR3: TGTGCCAGCAGTTTCACCGTAAATCAGTACTTC.

The rearrangement links TRBV6-5 to TRBJ2-1, with D unclear. This CDR3 spans 13 amino acids. Trimming cost V 6 bases and J 6 bases, with 12 bases left between them. The germline gives CDR1 MNHEY, CDR2 SVGAGI. The CDR3 nucleotides are TGTGCCAGCAGCCGCGGTAATGTCAATGAGCAGTTCTTC. It specifies CASSRGNVNEQFF.

CDR3 sequence (DNA): TGTGCCAGTAGTCCCATTTTACTCGCCTCCGGCTACAATGAGCAGTTCTTC. This translates into CASSPILLASGYNEQFF. The rearrangement joins TRBV19 to TRBJ2-1; no reliable D call. The CDR3 runs 17 residues. Germline CDR1 LNHDA, CDR2 SQIVND (reference sequence). The V gene lost 5 bases and the J gene lost 3 bases, with 20 bases spanning the gap. The whole variable domain, remainder taken from reference TRBV19 and TRBJ2-1, is DGGITQSPKYLFRKEGQNVTLSCEQNLNHDAMYWYRQDPGQGLRLIYYSQIVNDFQKGDIAEGYSVSREKKESFPLTVTSAQKNPTAFYLCASSPILLASGYNEQFFGPGTRLTVL.